This T cell receptor (beta chain) was identified during a study of blood T cell repertoires in COVID-19. In the study overall: T cells, B-cell-depleted T cells, or PBMCs supplied cDNA or gDNA.

V lost 5 bases, J lost 0 bases, and 8 bases lay in between. This CDR3 is 14 amino acids long. Looked up from germline, CDR1 is SGHNT and CDR2 is YENEEA. Methods used by the authors: Nucleated cell number was recorded as an estimate derived from reference gene primer amplification. Clones were read by immunoSEQ multiplex PCR, and TCRdb kept only the in-frame ones, dropping some. V and J calls and clone size are as listed in that table; D and trimming were resolved from the DNA. Among approximately 200,000 clones listed, approximately 80% were seen once. The sample taken for sequencing was peripheral blood. The receptor comes from a woman of 80 years or more with acute or convalescent COVID-19. The genes are TRBV11-3 and TRBJ1-3; D is undetermined. The CDR3 DNA reads as TGTGCCAGCAGCGCGGGCCTCTCTGGAAACACCATATATTTT. It yields the protein CASSAGLSGNTIYF. Full variable domain (missing parts from reference TRBV11-3 and TRBJ1-3): EAGVVQSPRYKIIEKKQPVAFWCNPISGHNTLYWYLQNLGQGPELLIRYENEEAVDDSQLPKDRFSAERLKGVDSTLKIQPAELGDSAVYLCASSAGLSGNTIYFGEGSWLTVV.